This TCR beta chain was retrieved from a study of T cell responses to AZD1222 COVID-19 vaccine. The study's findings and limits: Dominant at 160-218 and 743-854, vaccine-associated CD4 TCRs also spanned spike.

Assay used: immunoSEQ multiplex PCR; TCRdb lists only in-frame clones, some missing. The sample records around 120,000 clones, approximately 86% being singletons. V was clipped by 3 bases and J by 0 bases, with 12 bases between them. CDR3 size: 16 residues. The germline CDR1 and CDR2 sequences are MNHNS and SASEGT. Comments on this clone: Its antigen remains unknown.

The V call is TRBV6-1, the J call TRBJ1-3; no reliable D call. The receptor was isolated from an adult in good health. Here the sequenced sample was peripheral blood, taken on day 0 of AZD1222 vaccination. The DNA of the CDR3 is TGTGCCAGCAGTGACCACGAGGCCCCCTCTGGAAACACCATATATTTT. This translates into CASSDHEAPSGNTIYF.